This T cell receptor beta chain was observed in a study of shared clonotypes between healthy human individuals. On the study more broadly: A couple of women and a few men aged 18 to 49 served as donors.

CD45RA-negative memory and CD45RA+ naive subsets were split from the CD4+ cells. CDR1 and CDR2 (germline): SGHTA, FQGTGA. J lost 2 bases, V lost 8 bases, and 8 bases had no gene match. The CDR3 is 15 residues long. As for this clone: The target antigen is unknown.

TCRdb's table, derived via immunoSEQ multiplex PCR, lists solely in-frame clones and lacks some. The sample holds 2 million to 3 million clones; roughly 93% are singletons and the top ten take around 0.4%. Study-wide results and limits: The authors sampled blood alone, and tissue repertoires likely differ. Despite large depth, sorted-subset datasets appeared incompletely sequenced.

Source material: naive CD4+ T cells from PBMCs. Subset denoted: CD45RA+ positively selected. The J gene is TRBJ2-1, the V gene TRBV7-3; 8 bases agree with TRBD2. The receptor comes from a man in his late teens or twenties in good health. Some clones in this sample may be carry-over from other donors' samples. CDR3 bases: TGTGCCAGCCTTCTTACTAGCGGCCCCTACAATGAGCAGTTCTTC. Residues: CASLLTSGPYNEQFF.